The 13 T cell receptor beta chains reported below all come from one sample, sequenced in a study of blood T cell repertoires in COVID-19. The assay was immunoSEQ multiplex PCR, and TCRdb's table has in-frame clones only and misses some. Counted here are about 27,000 clones, approximately 88% occurring once; the ten biggest clones make up 7% to 8%. Input material: peripheral blood. Receptor source: a woman aged 45-65 years with active COVID-19.

The chain is built from TRBV2 and TRBJ2-1, with 10 nucleotides matching TRBD2. In germline, CDR1 is SNHLY, CDR2 FYNNEI. The junction had 10 bases not matched to a gene; V was cut back by 4 bases and J by 7 bases. The CDR3 length is 16 residues. The CDR3 sequence is CASSVRTSGGGNEQFF. DNA for the CDR3: TGTGCCAGCAGTGTACGGACTAGCGGAGGAGGGAATGAGCAGTTCTTC.

The chain recombines TRBV4-1 with TRBJ2-1; 7 bases are a match to TRBD2. Germline CDR1 and CDR2: MGHRA and YSYEKL. Trimming cost V 1 base and J 4 bases; bases outside gene matches: 4. This CDR3 is 15 amino acids long. The CDR3 loop is CASSQGRGRYNEQFF. CDR3 DNA: TGCGCCAGCAGCCAAGGGCGGGGGAGGTACAATGAGCAGTTCTTC.

V and J are TRBV5-4 and TRBJ2-4; maybe TRBD1 (5 bases). The CDR3 has 16 amino acids. Germline V gene sequence: CDR1 SGHNT, CDR2 YYREEE (reference sequence). The germline V and J ends were trimmed by 4 bases and 0 bases, with 14 bases remaining between them. The CDR3 DNA follows: TGTGCCAGCAGCCCAGACAGCGCCTTAGCCAAAAACATTCAGTACTTC. It is translated as CASSPDSALAKNIQYF. The full variable domain, in which reference TRBV5-4 and TRBJ2-4 provide the parts outside the CDR3, is ETGVTQSPTHLIKTRGQQVTLRCSSQSGHNTVSWYQQALGQGPQFIFQYYREEENGRGNFPPRFSGLQFPNYSSELNVNALELDDSALYLCASSPDSALAKNIQYFGAGTRLSVL.

Regarding this clone: The identical CDR3 is also encoded by other nucleotide sequences in the sample. V gene TRBV5-1 combines with J gene TRBJ2-3, with 9 bases identical to TRBD1. Per germline, CDR1 SGHRS and CDR2 YFSETQ. The CDR3 has 14 amino acids. The V gene end was trimmed by 0 bases and the J gene end by 4 bases; junction bases not matched to a gene: 0. CDR3 DNA sequence: TGCGCCAGCAGCTTGGGACAGGGGGCAGATACGCAGTATTTT. The encoded protein is CASSLGQGADTQYF.

This sequence joins TRBV10-3 and TRBJ2-7, with 9 bases fitting TRBD1. Germline CDR1 and CDR2: ENHRY and SYGVKD. This CDR3 spans 17 amino acids. The J segment lost 1 base and the V segment lost 2 bases, leaving 9 bases of the junction unmatched. The CDR3 DNA sequence: TGTGCCATCAGTGAGACTCGGGACAGGGTTACATCCTACGAGCAGTACTTC. Translation: CAISETRDRVTSYEQYF.

This chain joins TRBV20-1 and TRBJ1-1; D not certain. V dropped 7 bases and J dropped 7 bases, with 10 bases sitting between them. Germline CDR1 and CDR2: DFQATT and SNEGSKA (reference sequence). This CDR3 comprises 10 residues. Here the CDR3 DNA reads TGCAGTGTCCCGGGTGGTGAAGCTTTCTTT. Its translation: CSVPGGEAFF.

J is TRBJ2-1 and V is TRBV25-1; no reliable D call. Per germline, CDR1 MGHDK and CDR2 SYGVNS. V lost 5 bases and J 7 bases, leaving 3 bases between the germline ends. The CDR3 is 10 amino acids. The CDR3 loop is CASSLNEQFF. CDR3 nucleotide sequence: TGTGCCAGCAGTTTAAATGAGCAGTTCTTC.

The rearrangement links TRBV3-1 (or the pseudogene TRBV3-2) to TRBJ2-1; D gene uncertain. The CDR3 covers 15 residues. The germline CDR1 and CDR2 sequences are LGHDT and YNNKEL (reference sequence). The germline V and J ends were trimmed by 1 base and 0 bases, with 7 bases remaining between them. The CDR3 bases are TGTGCCAGCAGCCAAGGACTCAGCTCCTACAATGAGCAGTTCTTC. As protein: CASSQGLSSYNEQFF.

This clone showed up just once. This sequence joins TRBV7-3 and TRBJ2-1; TRBD2 matches at 10 bases. With V trimmed by 3 bases and J by 4 bases, 3 bases remained unmatched. The CDR3 totals 15 residues. The germline V gene encodes CDR1 SGHTA and CDR2 FQGTGA. In DNA, the CDR3 is TGTGCCAGCAGCTTCGTAGCGGGAGGTTACAATGAGCAGTTCTTC. This codes for CASSFVAGGYNEQFF.

This clone was observed a single time. This rearrangement joins TRBV6-5 to TRBJ1-4; the D gene is possibly TRBD1 (6 bases). V was cut by 6 bases and J by 7 bases, with 9 bases left in between. CDR3 size: 12 residues. Germline loops: CDR1 MNHEY, CDR2 SVGAGI. As DNA, the CDR3 is TGTGCCAGCAGCAGGGGCACTGAAAAACTGTTTTTT. It specifies CASSRGTEKLFF.

The chain is built from TRBV5-1 and TRBJ1-4, with 9 positions matching TRBD1. There are 16 residues in the CDR3. The germline CDR1 and CDR2 sequences are SGHRS and YFSETQ. The V segment lost 4 bases and the J segment 3 bases; nucleotides outside the gene matches: 7. The CDR3 loop is CASSRDRDYPNEKLFF. For the CDR3, the DNA is TGCGCCAGCAGCCGGGACAGGGATTATCCTAATGAAAAACTGTTTTTT. The full variable domain, rest sourced from reference TRBV5-1 and TRBJ1-4, is KAGVTQTPRYLIKTRGQQVTLSCSPISGHRSVSWYQQTPGQGLQFLFEYFSETQRNKGNFPGRFSGRQFSNSRSEMNVSTLELGDSALYLCASSRDRDYPNEKLFFGSGTQLSVL.

The rearrangement joins TRBV4-1 to TRBJ1-2; 10 nucleotides align to TRBD1. The ends lost 3 bases at V and 8 bases at J; junction bases unmatched: 15. Looked up from germline, CDR1 is MGHRA and CDR2 is YSYEKL. The CDR3 has 17 amino acids. CDR3: CASSQETGGTRSGGYTF. The CDR3 DNA is TGCGCCAGCAGCCAGGAGACAGGGGGCACACGCTCGGGGGGCTACACCTTC.

The chain uses TRBV10-2 and TRBJ2-7, with 11 nucleotides matching TRBD2. Germline lookup yields CDR1 WSHSY and CDR2 SAAADI. This CDR3 is 14 amino acids long. V trimming: 8 bases; J trimming: 4 bases; junction bases outside the gene matches: 7. The CDR3 sequence is CASGKGTSGYEQYF. As DNA, the CDR3 is TGCGCCAGCGGTAAAGGGACTAGCGGATACGAGCAGTACTTC.